Listed below are T cell receptor beta chains from one sample, sequenced in a study of T cell repertoires in cytomegalovirus infection. Antigen specificity for these receptors is unknown. Via MiXCR, TCRdb re-called the reads, giving one row per CDR3 protein. The table records approximately 730,000 distinct CDR3 sequences, about 33% of them present only once. Sequenced material: cultured PBMCs, taken from culture after CMV antigen stimulation. The receptors stem from a human donor in good health (CMV status not recorded). Some clones in this sample may be carry-over from other donors' samples. Each CDR3 is given with its conserved first and last residue. D genes are given only for firm matches. Clone size, where shown, is once, few, many, or a class for clones that have expanded.

clone_size: -; v_call: TRBV7-8; j_call: TRBJ1-2; d_call: -; cdr3_aa: CASSNGQNYGYTF; cdr3_nt: TGTGCCAGCAGTAATGGACAGAACTATGGCTACACCTTC
clone_size: -; v_call: TRBV5-4; j_call: TRBJ1-1; d_call: -; cdr3_aa: CASSLDSLEAFF; cdr3_nt: TGTGCCAGCAGCTTGGACAGCCTTGAAGCTTTCTTT
clone_size: many; v_call: TRBV7-2; j_call: TRBJ1-2; d_call: -; cdr3_aa: CASSLGYGVYTF; cdr3_nt: TGTGCCAGCAGCTTAGGGTACGGGGTTTACACCTTC
clone_size: few; v_call: TRBV6-1; j_call: TRBJ2-1; d_call: -; cdr3_aa: CASSYTYLGRFQQFF; cdr3_nt: TGTGCCAGCAGTTATACATACCTGGGACGGTTTCAGCAGTTCTTC
clone_size: many; v_call: TRBV7-2; j_call: TRBJ1-1; d_call: -; cdr3_aa: CASSDIARGRSEAFF; cdr3_nt: TGTGCCAGCAGCGACATCGCAAGAGGGCGATCTGAAGCTTTCTTT
clone_size: -; v_call: TRBV15; j_call: TRBJ2-3; d_call: -; cdr3_aa: CATRSSQGSTDTQYF; cdr3_nt: TGTGCCACCAGAAGTTCCCAGGGGAGCACAGATACGCAGTATTTT
clone_size: -; v_call: TRBV4-1; j_call: TRBJ1-6; d_call: -; cdr3_aa: CASSQEGYNSPLHF; cdr3_nt: TGCGCCAGCAGCCAAGAAGGCTATAATTCACCCCTCCACTTT
clone_size: -; v_call: TRBV3-1; j_call: TRBJ1-6; d_call: -; cdr3_aa: CASSQDSLQHNSPLHF; cdr3_nt: TGTGCCAGCAGCCAAGATTCGTTACAGCATAATTCACCCCTCCACTTT
clone_size: -; v_call: TRBV7-6; j_call: TRBJ2-7; d_call: -; cdr3_aa: CASSLAGADEQYF; cdr3_nt: TGTGCCAGCAGCTTAGCGGGGGCGGACGAGCAGTACTTC
clone_size: few; v_call: TRBV11-2; j_call: TRBJ2-1; d_call: -; cdr3_aa: CASSIPFGNYNEQFF; cdr3_nt: TGTGCCAGCTCCATACCCTTCGGAAACTACAATGAGCAGTTCTTC
clone_size: few; v_call: TRBV19; j_call: TRBJ2-3; d_call: TRBD2; cdr3_aa: CASSPGLAGQTSTDTQYF; cdr3_nt: TGTGCCAGTAGTCCCGGACTAGCGGGCCAAACTAGCACAGATACGCAGTATTTT
clone_size: -; v_call: TRBV4-1; j_call: TRBJ1-4; d_call: -; cdr3_aa: CASSQEVGSAREKLFF; cdr3_nt: TGCGCCAGCAGCCAAGAAGTGGGGTCAGCCAGAGAAAAACTGTTTTTT
clone_size: -; v_call: TRBV27; j_call: TRBJ2-7; d_call: TRBD2; cdr3_aa: CASRGGVGEQYF; cdr3_nt: TGTGCCAGCAGGGGAGGGGTTGGCGAGCAGTACTTC
clone_size: -; v_call: TRBV11-2; j_call: TRBJ2-3; d_call: TRBD1; cdr3_aa: CASSLRGQATDTQYF; cdr3_nt: TGTGCCAGCAGCTTACGAGGACAGGCCACAGATACGCAGTATTTT
clone_size: -; v_call: TRBV12-3/TRBV12-4; j_call: TRBJ2-7; d_call: TRBD2; cdr3_aa: CASTRTSCEHEQYF; cdr3_nt: TGTGCCAGCACCAGGACTAGTTGTGAGCACGAGCAGTACTTC
clone_size: -; v_call: TRBV28; j_call: TRBJ2-7; d_call: -; cdr3_aa: CASLRGSGSEQYF; cdr3_nt: TGTGCCAGCCTCAGGGGCTCCGGGAGTGAGCAGTACTTC
clone_size: few; v_call: TRBV6-6; j_call: TRBJ2-1; d_call: -; cdr3_aa: CASRKLGNEQFF; cdr3_nt: TGTGCCAGCAGGAAACTAGGCAATGAGCAGTTCTTC
clone_size: few; v_call: TRBV12-3/TRBV12-4; j_call: TRBJ2-7; d_call: TRBD2; cdr3_aa: CASSSGSLGGRAHEQYF; cdr3_nt: TGTGCCAGCAGTTCTGGATCTCTGGGCGGGAGGGCCCACGAGCAGTACTTC
clone_size: few; v_call: TRBV7-2; j_call: TRBJ2-7; d_call: -; cdr3_aa: CASSLLARTAHEQYF; cdr3_nt: TGTGCCAGCAGCTTGCTAGCGCGAACAGCTCACGAGCAGTACTTC
clone_size: few; v_call: TRBV5-1; j_call: TRBJ2-4; d_call: -; cdr3_aa: CASSDREGGIQYF; cdr3_nt: TGCGCCAGCAGCGACAGGGAGGGGGGTATTCAGTACTTC
clone_size: -; v_call: TRBV20-1; j_call: TRBJ2-3; d_call: TRBD2; cdr3_aa: CSATGLVESDTQYF; cdr3_nt: TGCAGTGCTACGGGACTAGTAGAATCGGATACGCAGTATTTT
clone_size: -; v_call: TRBV2; j_call: TRBJ1-3; d_call: -; cdr3_aa: CASSEMGARSGNTIYF; cdr3_nt: TGTGCCAGCAGTGAGATGGGGGCCCGCTCTGGAAACACCATATATTTT
clone_size: -; v_call: TRBV15; j_call: TRBJ2-3; d_call: -; cdr3_aa: CATSRDSTFRVDTQYF; cdr3_nt: TGTGCCACCAGCAGAGATTCAACTTTTCGAGTGGATACGCAGTATTTT
clone_size: many; v_call: TRBV12-3/TRBV12-4; j_call: TRBJ1-2; d_call: -; cdr3_aa: CASSLGGAGYGYTF; cdr3_nt: TGTGCCAGCAGTTTAGGGGGGGCTGGCTATGGCTACACCTTC
clone_size: few; v_call: TRBV27; j_call: TRBJ1-1; d_call: -; cdr3_aa: CASSLLRGSLAAFF; cdr3_nt: TGTGCCAGCAGTTTATTAAGGGGCAGCCTAGCGGCTTTCTTT
clone_size: -; v_call: TRBV6-6; j_call: TRBJ2-1; d_call: -; cdr3_aa: CASSDLQGNSYNEQFF; cdr3_nt: TGTGCCAGCAGTGATCTTCAGGGAAATAGCTACAATGAGCAGTTCTTC
clone_size: few; v_call: TRBV5-4; j_call: TRBJ2-2; d_call: TRBD2; cdr3_aa: CASSLAVLAGNTGELFF; cdr3_nt: TGTGCCAGCAGCTTGGCGGTGCTAGCGGGAAACACCGGGGAGCTGTTTTTT
clone_size: -; v_call: TRBV19; j_call: TRBJ1-4; d_call: TRBD1; cdr3_aa: CASSRRDRANEKLFF; cdr3_nt: TGTGCCAGTAGTCGCCGGGACAGGGCTAATGAAAAACTGTTTTTT
clone_size: -; v_call: TRBV7-2; j_call: TRBJ1-4; d_call: TRBD1; cdr3_aa: CASSLNPIYRGPGEKLFF; cdr3_nt: TGTGCCAGCAGCTTGAACCCAATCTATAGGGGGCCCGGTGAAAAACTGTTTTTT